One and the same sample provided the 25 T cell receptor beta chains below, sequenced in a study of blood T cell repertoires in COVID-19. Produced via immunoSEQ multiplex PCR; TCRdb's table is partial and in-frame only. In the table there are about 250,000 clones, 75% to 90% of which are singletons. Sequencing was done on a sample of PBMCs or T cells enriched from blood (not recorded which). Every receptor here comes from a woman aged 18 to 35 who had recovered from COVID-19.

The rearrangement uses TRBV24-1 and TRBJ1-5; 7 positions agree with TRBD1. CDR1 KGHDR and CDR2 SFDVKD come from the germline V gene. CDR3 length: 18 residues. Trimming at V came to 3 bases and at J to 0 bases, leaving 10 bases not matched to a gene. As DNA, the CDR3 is TGTGCCACCAGTGATACTCGGACAGGACCTTATAGCAATCAGCCCCAGCATTTT. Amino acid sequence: CATSDTRTGPYSNQPQHF.

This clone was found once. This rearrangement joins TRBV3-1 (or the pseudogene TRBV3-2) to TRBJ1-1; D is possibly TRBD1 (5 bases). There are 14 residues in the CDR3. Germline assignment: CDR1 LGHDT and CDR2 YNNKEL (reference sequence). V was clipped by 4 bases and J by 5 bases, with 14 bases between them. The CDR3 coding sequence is TGTGCCAGCAGCCCGATGGGGCCGAAGACTGAAGCTTTCTTT. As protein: CASSPMGPKTEAFF.

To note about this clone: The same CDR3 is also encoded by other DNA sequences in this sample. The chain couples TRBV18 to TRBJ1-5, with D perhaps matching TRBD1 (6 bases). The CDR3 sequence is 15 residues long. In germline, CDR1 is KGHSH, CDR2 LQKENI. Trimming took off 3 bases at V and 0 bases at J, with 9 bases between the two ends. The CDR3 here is CASSPGRGSNQPQHF. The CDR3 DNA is TGTGCCAGCTCACCTGGCAGGGGTAGCAATCAGCCCCAGCATTTT.

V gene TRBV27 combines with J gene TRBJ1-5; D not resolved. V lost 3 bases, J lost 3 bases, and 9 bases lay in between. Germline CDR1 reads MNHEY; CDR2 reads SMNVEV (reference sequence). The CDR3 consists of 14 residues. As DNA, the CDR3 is TGTGCCAGCAGTTTGAAGCCAAACAATCAGCCCCAGCATTTT. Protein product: CASSLKPNNQPQHF.

CDR3 loop: CASSIRAVASGANVLTF. CDR3 bases: TGTGCCAGTAGTATCAGGGCAGTTGCTTCTGGGGCCAACGTCCTGACTTTC. The rearrangement uses TRBV19 and TRBJ2-6; possibly TRBD1 for D (5 bases). Germline assignment: CDR1 LNHDA and CDR2 SQIVND (reference sequence). V shed 3 bases and J shed 1 base, with 13 bases lying between them. The CDR3 is 17 residues long.

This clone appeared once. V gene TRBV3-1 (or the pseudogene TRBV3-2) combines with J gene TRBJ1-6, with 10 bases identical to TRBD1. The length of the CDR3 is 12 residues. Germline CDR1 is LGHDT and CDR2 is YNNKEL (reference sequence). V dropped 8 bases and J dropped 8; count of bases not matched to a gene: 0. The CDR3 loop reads CASGTGDSPLHF. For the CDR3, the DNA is TGTGCCAGCGGGACAGGGGATTCACCCCTCCACTTT.

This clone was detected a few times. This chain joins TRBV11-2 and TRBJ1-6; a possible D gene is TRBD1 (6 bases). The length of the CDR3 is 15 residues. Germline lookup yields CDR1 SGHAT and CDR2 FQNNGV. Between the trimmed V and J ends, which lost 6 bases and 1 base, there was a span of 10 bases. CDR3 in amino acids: CASRTTGSYNSPLHF. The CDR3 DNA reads TGTGCCAGCAGAACAACAGGGTCCTATAATTCACCCCTCCACTTT.

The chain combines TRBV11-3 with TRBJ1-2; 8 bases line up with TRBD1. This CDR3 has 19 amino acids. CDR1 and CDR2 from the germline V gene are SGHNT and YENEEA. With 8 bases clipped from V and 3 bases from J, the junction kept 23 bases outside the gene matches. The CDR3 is CASPLRIQQKKTGDYGYTF. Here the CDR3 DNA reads TGTGCCAGCCCCCTCCGAATACAGCAAAAGAAGACAGGGGACTATGGCTACACCTTC. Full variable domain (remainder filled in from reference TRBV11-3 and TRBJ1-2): EAGVVQSPRYKIIEKKQPVAFWCNPISGHNTLYWYLQNLGQGPELLIRYENEEAVDDSQLPKDRFSAERLKGVDSTLKIQPAELGDSAVYLCASPLRIQQKKTGDYGYTFGSGTRLTVV.

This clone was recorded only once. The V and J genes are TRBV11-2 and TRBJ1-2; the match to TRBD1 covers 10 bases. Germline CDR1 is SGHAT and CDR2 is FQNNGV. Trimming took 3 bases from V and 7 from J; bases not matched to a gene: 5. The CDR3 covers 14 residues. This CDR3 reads CASSLDRGSSGYTF. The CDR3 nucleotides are TGTGCCAGCAGCTTGGACAGGGGGTCGAGTGGCTACACCTTC.

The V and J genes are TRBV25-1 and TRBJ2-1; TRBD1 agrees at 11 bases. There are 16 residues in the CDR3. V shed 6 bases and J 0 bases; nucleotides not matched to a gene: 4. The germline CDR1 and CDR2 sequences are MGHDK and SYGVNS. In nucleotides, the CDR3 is TGTGCCAGCAGGCCCGGGACAGGGGGCTCCTACAATGAGCAGTTCTTC. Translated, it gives CASRPGTGGSYNEQFF.

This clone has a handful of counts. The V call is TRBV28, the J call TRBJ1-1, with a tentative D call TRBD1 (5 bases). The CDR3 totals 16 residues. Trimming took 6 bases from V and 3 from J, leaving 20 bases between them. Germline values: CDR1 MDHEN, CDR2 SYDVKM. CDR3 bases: TGTGCCAGCAGCCAGGGCCACATAGGCGGCTACACTGAAGCTTTCTTT. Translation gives CASSQGHIGGYTEAFF.

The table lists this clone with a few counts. CDR3 region: CASRPQVYNEQFF. The CDR3 DNA sequence: TGTGCCAGCAGACCACAGGTGTACAATGAGCAGTTCTTC. The chain uses TRBV6-5 and TRBJ2-1; TRBD1 might be the D (5 bases). Per the germline V gene, CDR1 is MNHEY and CDR2 is SVGAGI. V was clipped by 6 bases and J by 4 bases, with 10 bases between them. This CDR3 has 13 residues.

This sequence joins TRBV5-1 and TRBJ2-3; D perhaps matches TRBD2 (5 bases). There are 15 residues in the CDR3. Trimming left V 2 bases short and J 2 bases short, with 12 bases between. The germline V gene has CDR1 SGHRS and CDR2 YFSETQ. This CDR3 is CASSLGLTLTDTQYF. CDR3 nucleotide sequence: TGCGCCAGCAGCTTAGGACTGACCCTCACAGATACGCAGTATTTT. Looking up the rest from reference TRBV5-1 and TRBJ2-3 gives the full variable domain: KAGVTQTPRYLIKTRGQQVTLSCSPISGHRSVSWYQQTPGQGLQFLFEYFSETQRNKGNFPGRFSGRQFSNSRSEMNVSTLELGDSALYLCASSLGLTLTDTQYFGPGTRLTVL.

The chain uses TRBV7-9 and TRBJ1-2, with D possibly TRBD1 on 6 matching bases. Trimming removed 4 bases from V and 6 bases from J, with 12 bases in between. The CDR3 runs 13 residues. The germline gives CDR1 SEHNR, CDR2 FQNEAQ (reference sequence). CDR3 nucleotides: TGTGCCAGCAGCTGGGCAGGGGAGCATGGCTACACCTTC. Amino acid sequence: CASSWAGEHGYTF. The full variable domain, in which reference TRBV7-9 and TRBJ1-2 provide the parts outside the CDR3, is DTGVSQNPRHKITKRGQNVTFRCDPISEHNRLYWYRQTLGQGPEFLTYFQNEAQLEKSRLLSDRFSAERPKGSFSTLEIQRTEQGDSAMYLCASSWAGEHGYTFGSGTRLTVV.

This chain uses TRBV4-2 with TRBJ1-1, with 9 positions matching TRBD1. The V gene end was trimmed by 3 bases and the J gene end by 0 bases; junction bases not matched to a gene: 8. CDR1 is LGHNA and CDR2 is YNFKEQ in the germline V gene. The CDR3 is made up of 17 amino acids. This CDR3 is CASSQTRTGAMNTEAFF. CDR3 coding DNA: TGTGCCAGCAGCCAGACTCGGACAGGGGCGATGAACACTGAAGCTTTCTTT.

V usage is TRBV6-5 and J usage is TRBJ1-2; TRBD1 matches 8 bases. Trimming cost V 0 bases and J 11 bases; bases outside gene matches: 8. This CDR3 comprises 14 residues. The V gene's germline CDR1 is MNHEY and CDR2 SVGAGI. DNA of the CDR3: TGTGCCAGCAGTTACTCCCCGACAGGGGAAGGGTACACCTTC. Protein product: CASSYSPTGEGYTF.

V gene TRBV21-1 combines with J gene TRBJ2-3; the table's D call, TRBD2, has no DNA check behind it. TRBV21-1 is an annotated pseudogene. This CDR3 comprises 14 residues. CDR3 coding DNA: TGTGCCAGCAGCTCTCGGGGGGCCACAGATACGCAGTATTTT. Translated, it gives CASSSRGATDTQYF.

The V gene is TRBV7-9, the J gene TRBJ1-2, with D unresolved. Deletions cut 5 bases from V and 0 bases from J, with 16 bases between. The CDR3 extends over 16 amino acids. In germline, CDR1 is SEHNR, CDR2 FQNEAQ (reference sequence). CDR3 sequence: CASSPRLGGPNYGYTF. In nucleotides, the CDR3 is TGTGCCAGCAGCCCCCGTCTGGGAGGTCCTAACTATGGCTACACCTTC.

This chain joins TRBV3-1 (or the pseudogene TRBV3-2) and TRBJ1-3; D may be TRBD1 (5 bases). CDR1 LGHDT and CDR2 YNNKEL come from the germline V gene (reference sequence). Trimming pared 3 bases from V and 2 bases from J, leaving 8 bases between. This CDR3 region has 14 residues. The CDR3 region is CASSHGGPGNTIYF. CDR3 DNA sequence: TGTGCCAGCAGCCACGGGGGACCTGGAAACACCATATATTTT.

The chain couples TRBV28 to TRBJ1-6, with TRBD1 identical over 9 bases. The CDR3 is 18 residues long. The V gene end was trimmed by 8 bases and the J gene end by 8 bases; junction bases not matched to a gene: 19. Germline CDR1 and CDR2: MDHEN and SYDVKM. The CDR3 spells CASSRPGTGYSPDSPLHF. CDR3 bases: TGTGCCAGCTCAAGACCCGGGACAGGGTATTCTCCTGATTCACCCCTCCACTTT.

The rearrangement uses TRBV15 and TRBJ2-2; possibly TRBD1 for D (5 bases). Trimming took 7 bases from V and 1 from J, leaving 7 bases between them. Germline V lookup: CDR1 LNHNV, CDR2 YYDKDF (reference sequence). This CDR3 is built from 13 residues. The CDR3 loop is CATTQGNTGELFF. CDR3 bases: TGTGCCACCACCCAGGGGAACACCGGGGAGCTGTTTTTT.

The CDR3 DNA follows: TGCGCCAGCAGCTTATTGGCGGGCACGAACACCGGGGAGCTGTTTTTT. Amino acid sequence: CASSLLAGTNTGELFF. The chain carries TRBV5-1 and TRBJ2-2; the D gene is possibly TRBD2 (5 bases). Germline values: CDR1 SGHRS, CDR2 YFSETQ. V lost 2 bases, J lost 0 bases, and 11 bases lay in between. This CDR3 spans 16 amino acids.

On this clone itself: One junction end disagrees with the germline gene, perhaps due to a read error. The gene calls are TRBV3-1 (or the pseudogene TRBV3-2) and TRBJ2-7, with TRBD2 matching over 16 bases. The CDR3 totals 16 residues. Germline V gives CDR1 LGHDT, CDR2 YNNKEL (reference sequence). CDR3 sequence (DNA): TGTGCCAGCAGCCACATAGGGACTAGCGGGGGGGCCGGCAGGCACTTC. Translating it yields CASSHIGTSGGAGRHF.

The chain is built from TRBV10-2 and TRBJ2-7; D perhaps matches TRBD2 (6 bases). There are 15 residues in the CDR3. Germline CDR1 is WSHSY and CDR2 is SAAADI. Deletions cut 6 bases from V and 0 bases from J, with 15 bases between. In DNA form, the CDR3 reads TGCGCCAGCAGGTATCTGGGGGGTTCCTCCTACGAGCAGTACTTC. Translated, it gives CASRYLGGSSYEQYF.

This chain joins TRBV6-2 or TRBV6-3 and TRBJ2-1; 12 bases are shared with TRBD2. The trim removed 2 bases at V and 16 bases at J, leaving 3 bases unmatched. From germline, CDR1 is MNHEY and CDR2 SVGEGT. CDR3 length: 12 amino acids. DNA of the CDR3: TGTGCCAGCAGTTACGCGACTAGCGGGGGATTCTTC. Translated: CASSYATSGGFF.